The 21 T cell receptor beta chains below all came from one sample that was sequenced in a study of CD8 T cells in ankylosing spondylitis. Findings and caveats of the study: A TCR beta motif of 7 to 9 highly homologous variants seemed to mark ankylosing spondylitis blood.

From the 5' RACE reads, TCRdb called clonotypes with MiXCR, one entry per CDR3 protein. The table has about 440,000 distinct CDR3 sequences, 17% seen once. For these receptors, no antigen is known. The sample consisted of blood, either unsorted or a sorted T cell fraction (not recorded which). Every receptor here comes from a male donor with ankylosing spondylitis.

CDR3 coding DNA: TGCAGTGCTAGAGACTTCCGGGACCACAATCAGCCCCAGCATTTT. It yields the protein CSARDFRDHNQPQHF. The V call is TRBV20-1, the J call TRBJ1-5; tentatively, D is TRBD1 (5 bases). The CDR3 runs to 15 residues. CDR1 DFQATT and CDR2 SNEGSKA come from the germline V gene (reference sequence). Trimming removed 0 bases at V and 3 bases at J, with 12 bases between.

The V call is TRBV30, the J call TRBJ2-1; 8 nucleotides agree with TRBD2. From germline, CDR1 is GTSNPN and CDR2 SVGIG (reference sequence). V trimming: 0 bases; J trimming: 7 bases; junction bases outside the gene matches: 8. This CDR3 comprises 15 residues. CDR3 nucleotide sequence: TGTGCCTGGAGTGTACCCAGCGGGAGCCGGAATGAGCAGTTCTTC. The encoded protein is CAWSVPSGSRNEQFF. The whole variable domain, remainder taken from reference TRBV30 and TRBJ2-1, is SQTIHQWPATLVQPVGSPLSLECTVEGTSNPNLYWYRQAAGRGLQLLFYSVGIGQISSEVPQNLSASRPQDRQFILSSKKLLLSDSGFYLCAWSVPSGSRNEQFFGPGTRLTVL.

This clonotype was detected many times. J is TRBJ2-1 and V is TRBV5-1; TRBD1 matches 7 bases. The germline V gene encodes CDR1 SGHRS and CDR2 YFSETQ. CDR3 size: 16 residues. The trim removed 0 bases at V and 1 base at J, leaving 4 bases unmatched. In DNA, the CDR3 is TGCGCCAGCAGCTTGGGAGGGGGCCGATCCTACAATGAGCAGTTCTTC. This translates into CASSLGGGRSYNEQFF.

The chain links TRBV7-2 to TRBJ2-3; 12 nucleotides align to TRBD2. CDR3 size: 17 residues. V shed 3 bases and J 3 bases; nucleotides not matched to a gene: 7. Germline V gives CDR1 SGHTA, CDR2 FQGNSA. CDR3 sequence: CASSLGLAGGLTDTQYF. The CDR3 DNA is TGTGCCAGCAGCTTGGGGCTAGCGGGGGGGCTAACAGATACGCAGTATTTT.

The chain joins TRBV28 to TRBJ2-3; TRBD1 agrees at 7 bases. J lost 2 bases, V lost 10 bases, and 12 bases had no gene match. This CDR3 region has 15 residues. CDR1 is MDHEN, CDR2 SYDVKM, per germline. CDR3 DNA sequence: TGTGCCACCAAAGTAGCAGGGGGTATCACAGATACGCAGTATTTT. Residues: CATKVAGGITDTQYF.

This clonotype was detected only a few times. This chain uses TRBV6-1 with TRBJ2-7, with no clear D. Germline loops: CDR1 MNHNS, CDR2 SASEGT. The CDR3 contains 15 residues. Trimming removed 6 bases from V and 0 bases from J, with 15 bases in between. The CDR3 region has the DNA TGTGCCAGCAGGCCGCCGGGTTCCAGCTCCTACGAGCAGTACTTC. Amino acids: CASRPPGSSSYEQYF.

V usage is TRBV5-6 and J usage is TRBJ2-2; D is perhaps TRBD1 (6 bases). The germline V gene encodes CDR1 SGHDT and CDR2 YYEEEE. Trimming took 0 bases from V and 4 from J, leaving 13 bases between them. The CDR3 is 16 amino acids. CDR3 sequence (DNA): TGTGCCAGCAGCTTGGAGGGGGATCTCGGCACCGGGGAGCTGTTTTTT. Its translation is CASSLEGDLGTGELFF.

This clonotype came up a few times. The chain carries TRBV7-9 and TRBJ2-1; TRBD1 matches at 9 bases. The junction had 4 bases not matched to a gene; V was cut back by 2 bases and J by 8 bases. CDR1 and CDR2 from the germline V gene are SEHNR and FQNEAQ (reference sequence). The CDR3 length is 14 residues. CDR3 region: CASSLLGQGDEQFF. Written as DNA, the CDR3 is TGTGCCAGCAGCTTATTGGGACAGGGTGATGAGCAGTTCTTC.

This clonotype was counted a few times. The rearrangement links TRBV20-1 to TRBJ2-2; tentative D call: TRBD2 (5 bases). CDR1 and CDR2 from the germline V gene are DFQATT and SNEGSKA (reference sequence). The CDR3 spans 16 residues. Trimming stripped 3 bases from V and 4 bases from J, with 18 bases between. CDR3 sequence: CSASKIGMASTGELFF. Here the CDR3 DNA reads TGCAGTGCTAGTAAGATCGGGATGGCGAGCACCGGGGAGCTGTTTTTT.

This clonotype appeared a few times. This chain joins TRBV4-2 and TRBJ2-2; 11 bases agree with TRBD2. Germline V lookup: CDR1 LGHNA, CDR2 YNFKEQ. The CDR3 is 17 residues long. With V trimmed by 3 bases and J by 3 bases, 6 bases remained unmatched. CDR3 in DNA: TGTGCCAGCAGCCACCCCATAGCGGGAGGGGACACCGGGGAGCTGTTTTTT. Its protein product is CASSHPIAGGDTGELFF.

This chain connects TRBV6-1 to TRBJ1-4; D is ambiguous. V lost 5 bases and J lost 1, with 5 bases in between. The CDR3 has 13 residues. Germline assignment: CDR1 MNHNS and CDR2 SASEGT. The DNA for the CDR3 is TGTGCCAGCAGTCGGGAAACTAATGAAAAACTGTTTTTT. Its protein is CASSRETNEKLFF.

This clonotype was seen a few times. V usage is TRBV7-9 and J usage is TRBJ2-7; D unresolved. The CDR3 consists of 15 residues. Trimming stripped 1 base from V and 3 bases from J, with 13 bases between. Germline V gene sequence: CDR1 SEHNR, CDR2 FQNEAQ (reference sequence). CDR3: CASSLVTGMNYEQYF. The CDR3 nucleotides read TGTGCCAGCAGCTTAGTCACGGGTATGAACTACGAGCAGTACTTC.

This clonotype was picked up a small number of times. The genes are TRBV5-1 and TRBJ1-1; D uncertain. The CDR3 loop spans 13 amino acids. Trimming removed 0 bases at V and 7 bases at J, with 10 bases between. The germline V gene has CDR1 SGHRS and CDR2 YFSETQ. The CDR3 DNA is TGCGCCAGCAGCTTGGGACGGGGAAGTGAAGCTTTCTTT. This encodes CASSLGRGSEAFF. The full variable domain, in which reference TRBV5-1 and TRBJ1-1 provide the parts outside the CDR3, is KAGVTQTPRYLIKTRGQQVTLSCSPISGHRSVSWYQQTPGQGLQFLFEYFSETQRNKGNFPGRFSGRQFSNSRSEMNVSTLELGDSALYLCASSLGRGSEAFFGQGTRLTVV.

This clonotype showed up just a few times. The rearrangement links TRBV10-3 to TRBJ2-3, with 8 positions matching TRBD2. The ends lost 4 bases at V and 3 bases at J; junction bases unmatched: 3. The CDR3 is 14 amino acids. Germline-derived CDR1 and CDR2 are ENHRY and SYGVKD. CDR3 in DNA: TGTGCCATCAGTGCCCTAGCGGGTACAGATACGCAGTATTTT. Its protein product is CAISALAGTDTQYF.

The chain combines TRBV9 with TRBJ1-2; the match to TRBD1 covers 8 bases. V lost 0 bases to trimming and J lost 4 bases; unmatched junction nucleotides: 5. Germline CDR1 reads SGDLS; CDR2 reads YYNGEE. The CDR3 covers 15 residues. Here the CDR3 reads CASSVVAGGFYGYTF. The CDR3 DNA reads as TGTGCCAGCAGCGTAGTGGCAGGGGGCTTCTATGGCTACACCTTC.

The chain employs TRBV6-2 or TRBV6-3 and TRBJ1-2; D not certain. The V end was cut by 0 bases, the J end by 6 bases, with 20 bases between. Germline loops: CDR1 MNHEY, CDR2 SVGEGT. The CDR3 has 17 residues. CDR3 sequence reads: CASSYSNVVLDRDGYTF. In nucleotides, the CDR3 is TGTGCCAGCAGTTACTCGAACGTGGTTTTGGATCGGGATGGCTACACCTTC.

The sample holds many counts of this clonotype. The chain couples TRBV7-2 to TRBJ1-2, with unresolved D. V dropped 4 bases and J dropped 4 bases, with 16 bases sitting between them. There are 15 residues in the CDR3. Germline CDR1 reads SGHTA; CDR2 reads FQGNSA. The DNA of the CDR3 is TGTGCCAGCAGCTCCCGAGACGGACTGAGCTATGGCTACACCTTC. Translating it yields CASSSRDGLSYGYTF. Full variable domain (outside the CDR3, taken from reference TRBV7-2 and TRBJ1-2): GAGVSQSPSNKVTEKGKDVELRCDPISGHTALYWYRQSLGQGLEFLIYFQGNSAPDKSGLPSDRFSAERTGGSVSTLTIQRTQQEDSAVYLCASSSRDGLSYGYTFGSGTRLTVV.

This clonotype was observed a few times. This chain links TRBV27 with TRBJ2-1; D is undetermined. The CDR3 runs 13 residues. V lost 2 bases to trimming and J lost 7 bases, with 9 bases between them. From germline, CDR1 is MNHEY and CDR2 SMNVEV (reference sequence). CDR3 in DNA: TGTGCCAGCAGTTTAATAATAAGTAATGAGCAGTTCTTC. Protein: CASSLIISNEQFF.

This sequence joins TRBV7-2 and TRBJ1-6; possibly TRBD1 for D (6 bases). The CDR3 extends over 13 amino acids. CDR1 and CDR2 from the germline V gene are SGHTA and FQGNSA. V was cut by 1 base and J by 9 bases, with 7 bases left in between. For the CDR3, the DNA is TGTGCCAGCAGCTTAGACAGGGTTTCACCCCTCCACTTT. Protein: CASSLDRVSPLHF.

The J gene is TRBJ2-3, the V gene TRBV6-1; 11 bases line up with TRBD2. Germline trimming cut 8 bases from V and 8 bases from J; bases unmatched to any gene: 12. Germline CDR1 MNHNS, CDR2 SASEGT. This CDR3 is built from 15 residues. The CDR3 bases are TGTGCCAGCTCTCCGCTAGCGGGGGGAGGAGGTACGCAGTATTTT. It encodes CASSPLAGGGGTQYF.

This clonotype has at least ten counts. The chain couples TRBV5-5 to TRBJ1-4; D gene uncertain. CDR1 is SGHKS, CDR2 YYEKEE, per germline (reference sequence). V was cut by 0 bases and J by 0 bases, with 3 bases left in between. This CDR3 region has 14 residues. CDR3 DNA sequence: TGTGCCAGCAGCTTGGTGGCAACTAATGAAAAACTGTTTTTT. Its protein product is CASSLVATNEKLFF.